This entry describes one TCR beta chain. The target antigen is unknown. This entry belongs to a study of blood T cells in healthy people across ages. Findings and caveats of the study: A greater number of naive CD4+ cells and higher diversity distinguished long-lived donors from aged donors. Conclusively comparing naive with antigen-experienced cells was impossible with unsorted PBMCs.

Primers used in a second PCR of about 7 to 11 cycles were a sample-barcoded 5' primer and a J-beta primer mix. Each cDNA was tagged by a template-switch adaptor containing 12 random nucleotides. TCRdb independently ran MiXCR on the 5' RACE reads; one entry per CDR3 protein. Found here are 1 million or so distinct CDR3 sequences, 35% to 55% of them singletons; the top ten hold approximately 20%. J lost 3 bases, V lost 4 bases, and 9 bases had no gene match. The CDR3 runs to 16 residues. Total RNA, at least 5 micrograms per sample, was extracted from PBMCs. The sequence derives from a woman aged 60 to 75 in good health. The rearrangement uses TRBV12-3 or TRBV12-4 and TRBJ2-3; 8 bases are a match to TRBD2. Material: blood. This chain's CDR3 is CASSYRIGLATDTQYF. Written as DNA, the CDR3 is TGTGCCAGCAGTTACAGGATAGGACTAGCTACAGATACGCAGTATTTT.